The source of this TCR beta chain is a study of blood T cell repertoires in COVID-19. Overall study context: From the United States, Italy and Spain came samples of acute and convalescent COVID-19. The cDNA or gDNA used as material had been derived from T cells, B-cell-depleted T cells, or PBMCs.

It was during active infection that Seattle patients were enrolled and then longitudinally followed. As handled by the study authors: From reference gene primer amplification, estimates of nucleated cell counts were derived. Profiling relied on immunoSEQ multiplex PCR, and the TCRdb table lists in-frame clones only, not all of them. The DNA gave D and trimming, while V, J and clone size come from that table. Of hundreds of thousands of clones detected, 88% appear once; the ten largest clones hold around 6.6%. Germline V gene lookup returns CDR1 SGHTA and CDR2 FQGNSA. V was trimmed by 1 base and J by 6 bases, leaving 4 bases between them. There are 12 residues in the CDR3.

The chain is built from TRBV7-2 and TRBJ2-1, with D unresolved. The specimen sequenced was peripheral blood. The receptor was isolated from a woman aged 25 to 39 with COVID-19, enrolled during active disease. The CDR3, as DNA: TGTGCCAGCAGCTTAGTCGTCAATGAGCAGTTCTTC. Residues: CASSLVVNEQFF. The full variable domain, rest sourced from reference TRBV7-2 and TRBJ2-1, is GAGVSQSPSNKVTEKGKDVELRCDPISGHTALYWYRQSLGQGLEFLIYFQGNSAPDKSGLPSDRFSAERTGGSVSTLTIQRTQQEDSAVYLCASSLVVNEQFFGPGTRLTVL.